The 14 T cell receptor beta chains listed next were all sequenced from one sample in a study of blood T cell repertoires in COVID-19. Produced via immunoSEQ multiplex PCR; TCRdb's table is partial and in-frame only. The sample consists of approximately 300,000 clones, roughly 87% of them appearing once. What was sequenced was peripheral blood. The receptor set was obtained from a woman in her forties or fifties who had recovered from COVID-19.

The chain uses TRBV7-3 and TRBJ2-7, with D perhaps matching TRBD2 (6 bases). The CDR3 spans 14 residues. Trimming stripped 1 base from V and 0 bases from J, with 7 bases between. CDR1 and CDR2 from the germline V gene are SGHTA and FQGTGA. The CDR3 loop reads CASSLMGGSYEQYF. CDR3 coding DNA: TGTGCCAGCAGCTTAATGGGGGGCTCCTACGAGCAGTACTTC.

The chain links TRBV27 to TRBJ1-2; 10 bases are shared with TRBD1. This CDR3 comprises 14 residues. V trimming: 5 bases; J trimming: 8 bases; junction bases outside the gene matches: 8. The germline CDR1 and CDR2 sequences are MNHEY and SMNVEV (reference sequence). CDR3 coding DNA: TGTGCCAGCAGTACCCCGGGACAGGGGTACGGCTACACCTTC. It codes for CASSTPGQGYGYTF.

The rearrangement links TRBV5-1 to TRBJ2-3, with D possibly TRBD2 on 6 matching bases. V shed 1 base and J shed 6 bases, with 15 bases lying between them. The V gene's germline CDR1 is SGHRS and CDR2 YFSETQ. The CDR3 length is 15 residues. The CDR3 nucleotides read TGCGCCAGCAGCTTGAGTAGCGGTTGGGGGGATACGCAGTATTTT. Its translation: CASSLSSGWGDTQYF.

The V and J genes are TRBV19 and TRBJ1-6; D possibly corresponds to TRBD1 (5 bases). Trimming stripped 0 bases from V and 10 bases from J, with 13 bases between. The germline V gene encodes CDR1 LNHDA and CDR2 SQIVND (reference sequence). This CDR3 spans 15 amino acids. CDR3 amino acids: CASSIDGTGGSPLHF. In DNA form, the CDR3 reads TGTGCCAGTAGTATAGATGGGACCGGAGGGTCACCCCTCCACTTT.

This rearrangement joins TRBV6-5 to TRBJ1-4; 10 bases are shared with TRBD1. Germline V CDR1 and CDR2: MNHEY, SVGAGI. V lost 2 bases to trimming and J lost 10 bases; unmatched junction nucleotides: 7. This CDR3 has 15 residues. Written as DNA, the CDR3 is TGTGCCAGCAGTTACATCGGACAGGGGGGAGTAAAACTGTTTTTT. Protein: CASSYIGQGGVKLFF.

Here the CDR3 reads CASSPQAYSNQPQHF. The CDR3 coding sequence is TGTGCCAGCAGTCCACAGGCCTATAGCAATCAGCCCCAGCATTTT. The chain links TRBV27 to TRBJ1-5, with D possibly matching TRBD1 (5 bases). The CDR3 consists of 15 residues. Trimming left V 5 bases short and J 0 bases short, with 11 bases between. CDR1 MNHEY and CDR2 SMNVEV come from the germline V gene (reference sequence).

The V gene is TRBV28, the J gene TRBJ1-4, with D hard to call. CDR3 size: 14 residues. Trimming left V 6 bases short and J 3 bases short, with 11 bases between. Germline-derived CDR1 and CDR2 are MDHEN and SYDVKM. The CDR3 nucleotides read TGTGCCAGCAGAACCCCGAGAGCTAATGAAAAACTGTTTTTT. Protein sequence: CASRTPRANEKLFF.

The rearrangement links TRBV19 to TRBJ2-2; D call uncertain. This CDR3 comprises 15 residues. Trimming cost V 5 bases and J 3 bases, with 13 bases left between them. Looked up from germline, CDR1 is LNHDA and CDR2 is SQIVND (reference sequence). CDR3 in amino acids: CASSPRGRDTGELFF. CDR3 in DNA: TGTGCCAGTAGTCCTCGAGGCAGAGACACCGGGGAGCTGTTTTTT.

The CDR3 nucleotides read TGTGCCAGCAGAACCGGACAGTCGACCACTGAAGCTTTCTTT. Amino acid sequence: CASRTGQSTTEAFF. This chain uses TRBV28 with TRBJ1-1; weak D call: TRBD1 (6 bases). Germline V lookup: CDR1 MDHEN, CDR2 SYDVKM. V was shortened by 6 bases and J by 4 bases, with 15 bases between the two germline ends. This CDR3 is 14 amino acids long.

The CDR3 sequence: CASGTGNTGELFF. The CDR3 nucleotides are TGTGCCAGCGGGACAGGGAACACCGGGGAGCTGTTTTTT. This sequence joins TRBV6-4 and TRBJ2-2; 8 bases agree with TRBD1. J gave up 1 base and V 8 bases, and 0 bases lay outside the gene matches. The CDR3 is made up of 13 amino acids. Germline CDR1 reads MRHNA; CDR2 reads SNTAGT.

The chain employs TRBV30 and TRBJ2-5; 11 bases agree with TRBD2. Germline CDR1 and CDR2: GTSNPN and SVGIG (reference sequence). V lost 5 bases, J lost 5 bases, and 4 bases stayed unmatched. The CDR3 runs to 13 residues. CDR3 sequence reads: CAWGLAGSETQYF. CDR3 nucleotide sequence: TGTGCCTGGGGACTAGCGGGCAGTGAGACCCAGTACTTC.

This CDR3 is CASSNLNREQYF. CDR3 nucleotide sequence: TGTGCCAGCAGCAACCTAAACAGGGAGCAGTACTTC. The rearrangement links TRBV3-1 (or the pseudogene TRBV3-2) to TRBJ2-7, with D possibly matching TRBD1 (5 bases). Germline CDR1 is LGHDT and CDR2 is YNNKEL (reference sequence). V lost 5 bases and J 7 bases, leaving 12 bases between the germline ends. The CDR3 runs to 12 residues.

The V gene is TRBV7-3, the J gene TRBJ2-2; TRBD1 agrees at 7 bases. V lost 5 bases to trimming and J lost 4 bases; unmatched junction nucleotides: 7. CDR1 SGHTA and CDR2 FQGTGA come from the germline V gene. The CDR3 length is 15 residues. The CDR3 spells CASSSEQGRTGELFF. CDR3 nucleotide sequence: TGTGCCAGCAGCAGCGAACAGGGGCGCACCGGGGAGCTGTTTTTT.

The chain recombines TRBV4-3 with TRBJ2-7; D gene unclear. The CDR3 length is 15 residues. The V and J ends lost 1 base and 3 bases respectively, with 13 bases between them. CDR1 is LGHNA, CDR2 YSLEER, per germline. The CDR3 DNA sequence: TGCGCCAGCAGCCAAGTTCTTCAGCGCGGCTACGAGCAGTACTTC. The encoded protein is CASSQVLQRGYEQYF.